The T cell receptor (beta chain) described here comes from a study of response to subunit inactivated influenza vaccine. This clonotype turned up a few times. Its target is unknown. MiXCR, applied by TCRdb to the RT-PCR reads, yields one record per CDR3 protein. The data show hundreds of thousands of distinct CDR3 sequences, approximately 18% seen once. With 5 bases clipped from V and 7 bases from J, the junction kept 17 bases outside the gene matches. The germline V gene has CDR1 MDHEN and CDR2 SYDVKM. The CDR3 contains 18 residues. The study, taken as a whole, reports: There was a suggestion from the authors that each seasonal influenza vaccination recruits few new T cells.

This clonotype originated in a man aged 50 to 60 who received an inactivated influenza vaccine. V gene TRBV28 combines with J gene TRBJ2-2, with 9 bases identical to TRBD2. The sample in question was PBMCs from blood, obtained approximately 5 days after vaccination. CDR3 coding DNA: TGTGCCAGCAGTCCGACGACTTGGGGTAGCGGGAGTGTCGGGGAGCTGTTTTTT. This sequence encodes CASSPTTWGSGSVGELFF. The entire variable domain, with the rest obtained from reference TRBV28 and TRBJ2-2, is as follows: DVKVTQSSRYLVKRTGEKVFLECVQDMDHENMFWYRQDPGLGLRLIYFSYDVKMKEKGDIPEGYSVSREKKERFSLILESASTNQTSMYLCASSPTTWGSGSVGELFFGEGSRLTVL.